The TCR beta chain described here comes from a study of blood T cells in healthy people across ages. In this sample, this clonotype turned up many times. The authors ran a second PCR of about 6 to 11 cycles using a sample-barcoded 5' primer and a J-beta primer mix. In TCRdb, the 5' RACE reads were re-called with MiXCR into one record per CDR3 protein. The sample includes about 730,000 distinct CDR3 sequences, around 46% of them seen just once. This TCR derives from a woman aged 60-75 years in good health. Material: blood.

CDR3 residues: CASSEGPNQETQYF. CDR3 coding DNA: TGTGCCAGCAGTGAAGGCCCAAACCAAGAGACCCAGTACTTC. V is TRBV2 and J is TRBJ2-5, with D hard to call. The V end lost 1 base, the J end lost 0 bases, and 6 bases lay between the germline ends. CDR1 SNHLY and CDR2 FYNNEI come from the germline V gene. The CDR3 is made up of 14 amino acids.